The 5 T cell receptor beta chains reported below all come from one sample, sequenced in a study of CD8 T cells in Susac syndrome. Random hexamers served to reverse transcribe roughly 0.5 to 1 ug RNA. TCRdb reprocessed the immunoSEQ multiplex PCR reads via MiXCR and lists one record per CDR3 protein. The table shows fewer than 350,000 distinct CDR3 sequences, with about 90% occurring only once. Sequencing was done on a sample of CD4+ T cells from PBMCs. All receptors derive from a human donor with multiple sclerosis.

The chain combines TRBV9 with TRBJ2-5; no reliable D call. CDR1 and CDR2 from the germline V gene are SGDLS and YYNGEE. Trimming took off 4 bases at V and 1 base at J, with 20 bases between the two ends. This CDR3 comprises 17 residues. The CDR3 DNA sequence: TGTGCCAGCAGCAGCCGGAGCTCGCACGCGTTCCAAGAGACCCAGTACTTC. It codes for CASSSRSSHAFQETQYF.

V gene TRBV12-3 or TRBV12-4 combines with J gene TRBJ1-3; D is uncertain. This CDR3 spans 18 amino acids. V lost 5 bases to trimming and J lost 0 bases, with 20 bases between them. Here the CDR3 reads CASSPRGGTMNSGNTIYF. The DNA for the CDR3 is TGTGCCAGCAGTCCCCGGGGAGGAACTATGAACTCTGGAAACACCATATATTTT.

CDR3 in DNA: TGTGCCAGCAGCTTGGCCGGCGGAGGAAGCTCTGGAAACACCATATATTTT. This sequence encodes CASSLAGGGSSGNTIYF. This chain uses TRBV5-6 with TRBJ1-3, with D uncertain. V lost 0 bases to trimming and J lost 0 bases, with 13 bases between them. The CDR3 covers 17 residues. Germline lookup yields CDR1 SGHDT and CDR2 YYEEEE. The full variable domain, its missing parts supplied by reference TRBV5-6 and TRBJ1-3, is DAGVTQSPTHLIKTRGQQVTLRCSPKSGHDTVSWYQQALGQGPQFIFQYYEEEERQRGNFPDRFSGHQFPNYSSELNVNALLLGDSALYLCASSLAGGGSSGNTIYFGEGSWLTVV.

This clonotype was counted a single time. This chain uses TRBV5-6 with TRBJ2-1; no definite D call. The CDR3 totals 14 residues. Germline V CDR1 and CDR2: SGHDT, YYEEEE. V lost 3 bases to trimming and J lost 2 bases, with 9 bases between them. The CDR3 bases are TGTGCCAGCAGCTGGAGCCGGACCTACAATGAGCAGTTCTTC. Protein product: CASSWSRTYNEQFF. The full variable domain, with the rest looked up from reference TRBV5-6 and TRBJ2-1, is DAGVTQSPTHLIKTRGQQVTLRCSPKSGHDTVSWYQQALGQGPQFIFQYYEEEERQRGNFPDRFSGHQFPNYSSELNVNALLLGDSALYLCASSWSRTYNEQFFGPGTRLTVL.

The gene calls are TRBV6-5 and TRBJ2-1; no firm D call. V was cut by 5 bases and J by 8 bases, with 10 bases left in between. Germline V gene sequence: CDR1 MNHEY, CDR2 SVGAGI. This CDR3 region has 12 residues. CDR3 nucleotides: TGTGCCAGCAGTCCCCAAGGCCATGAGCAGTTCTTC. This codes for CASSPQGHEQFF.